This entry is about one TCR beta chain. Random-hexamer reverse transcription was applied to about 0.45 to 1 ug RNA. Across 54 Vbeta and 13 Jbeta, TCR beta CDR3 was amplified with immunoSEQ multiplex PCR. From the immunoSEQ multiplex PCR reads, TCRdb called clonotypes with MiXCR, one entry per CDR3 protein. The table has around 200,000 distinct CDR3 sequences, over 90% seen once; the top ten hold 0.082%. The sample belongs to a study of CD8 T cells in Susac syndrome. From blood CD8+ and CD4+ T cells, the TCR beta chain was sequenced. The patients who served as multiple sclerosis controls were treatment-naive and had stable or active relapsing-remitting disease that fulfilled the revised McDonald criteria. Purification of the CD8+ and CD4+ T cells relied on negative isolation, and TEMRA cells underwent FACS enrichment. CDR1 SGHVS and CDR2 FNYEAQ come from the germline V gene. This CDR3 region has 15 residues. Trimming removed 3 bases at V and 1 base at J, with 7 bases between.

This TCR was sampled from a human donor with multiple sclerosis. This chain joins TRBV7-6 and TRBJ2-6; D might be TRBD1 or TRBD2, each matching 5 bases. The sequencing sample was made of CD4+ T cells from PBMCs. The DNA of the CDR3 is TGTGCCAGCAGCTTTGGGGGATCTGGGGCCAACGTCCTGACTTTC. Translation: CASSFGGSGANVLTF.